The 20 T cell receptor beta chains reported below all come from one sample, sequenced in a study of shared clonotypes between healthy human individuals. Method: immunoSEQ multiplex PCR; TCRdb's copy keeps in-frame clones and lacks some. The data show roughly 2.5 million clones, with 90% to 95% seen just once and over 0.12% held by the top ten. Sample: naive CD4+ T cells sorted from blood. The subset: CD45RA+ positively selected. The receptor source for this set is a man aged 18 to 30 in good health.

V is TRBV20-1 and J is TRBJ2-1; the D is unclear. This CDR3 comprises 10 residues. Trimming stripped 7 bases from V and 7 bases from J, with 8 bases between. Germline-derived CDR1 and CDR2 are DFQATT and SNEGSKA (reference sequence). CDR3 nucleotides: TGCAGTGTTTTCCGGAATGAGCAGTTCTTC. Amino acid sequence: CSVFRNEQFF.

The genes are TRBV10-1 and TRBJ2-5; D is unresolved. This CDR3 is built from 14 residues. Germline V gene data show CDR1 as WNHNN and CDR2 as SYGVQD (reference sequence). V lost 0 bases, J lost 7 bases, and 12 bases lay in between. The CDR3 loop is CASSESSLGMTQYF. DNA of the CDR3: TGCGCCAGCAGTGAGTCGAGCCTAGGGATGACCCAGTACTTC.

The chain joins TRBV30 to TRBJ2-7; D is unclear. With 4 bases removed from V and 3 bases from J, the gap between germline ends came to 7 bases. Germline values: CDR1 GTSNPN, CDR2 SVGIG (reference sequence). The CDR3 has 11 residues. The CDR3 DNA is TGTGCCTGGAAAAGGGACTACGAGCAGTACTTC. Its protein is CAWKRDYEQYF.

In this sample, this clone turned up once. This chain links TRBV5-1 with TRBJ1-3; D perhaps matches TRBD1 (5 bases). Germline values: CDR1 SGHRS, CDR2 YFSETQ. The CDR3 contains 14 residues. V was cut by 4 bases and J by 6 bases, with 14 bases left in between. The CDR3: CASSPGGGANTIYF. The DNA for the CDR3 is TGCGCCAGCAGCCCCGGGGGGGGAGCAAACACCATATATTTT.

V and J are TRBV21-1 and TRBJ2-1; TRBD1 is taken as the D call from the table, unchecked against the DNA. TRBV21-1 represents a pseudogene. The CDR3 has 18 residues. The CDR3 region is CASSLTSSGNLPYNEQFF. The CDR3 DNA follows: TGTGCCAGCAGCCTCACCTCATCAGGGAACTTGCCCTACAATGAGCAGTTCTTC.

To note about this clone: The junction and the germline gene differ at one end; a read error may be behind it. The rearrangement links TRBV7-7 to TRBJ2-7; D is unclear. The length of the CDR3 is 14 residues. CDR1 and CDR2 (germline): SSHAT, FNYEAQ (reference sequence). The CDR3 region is CASSLTLYSYEQYF. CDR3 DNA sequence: TGTGCTAGCAGCTTGACCCTTTACTCCTACGAGCAGTACTTC. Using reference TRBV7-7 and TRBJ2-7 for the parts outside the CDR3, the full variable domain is GAGVSQSPRYKVTKRGQDVTLRCDPISSHATLYWYQQALGQGPEFLTYFNYEAQPDKSGLPSDRFSAERPEGSISTLTIQRTEQRDSAMYRCASSLTLYSYEQYFGPGTRLTVT.

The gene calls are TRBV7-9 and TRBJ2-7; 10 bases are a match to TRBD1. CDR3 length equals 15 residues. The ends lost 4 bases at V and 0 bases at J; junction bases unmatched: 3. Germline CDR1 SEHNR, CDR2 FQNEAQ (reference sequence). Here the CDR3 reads CASSSGQGGSYEQYF. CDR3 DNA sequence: TGTGCCAGCAGCTCTGGACAGGGGGGCTCCTACGAGCAGTACTTC.

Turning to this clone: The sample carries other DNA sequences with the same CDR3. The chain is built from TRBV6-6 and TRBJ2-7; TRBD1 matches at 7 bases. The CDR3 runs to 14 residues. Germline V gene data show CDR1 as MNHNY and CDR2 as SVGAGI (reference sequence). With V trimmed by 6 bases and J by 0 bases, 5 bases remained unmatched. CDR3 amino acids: CASRRQGSSYEQYF. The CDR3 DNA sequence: TGTGCCAGCAGGCGACAGGGTAGCTCCTACGAGCAGTACTTC.

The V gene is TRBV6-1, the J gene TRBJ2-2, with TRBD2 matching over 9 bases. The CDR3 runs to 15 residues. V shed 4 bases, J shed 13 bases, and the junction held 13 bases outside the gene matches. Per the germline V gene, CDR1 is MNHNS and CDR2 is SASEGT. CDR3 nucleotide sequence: TGTGCCAGCAGTGCAGGGGCTAGCGGGGCAGAGGGGCTGTTTTTT. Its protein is CASSAGASGAEGLFF.

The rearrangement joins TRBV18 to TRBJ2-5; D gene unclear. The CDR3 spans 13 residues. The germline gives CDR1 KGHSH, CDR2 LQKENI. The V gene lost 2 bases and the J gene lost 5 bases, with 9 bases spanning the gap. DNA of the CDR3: TGTGCCAGCTCACCATATAGGCGGGAGACCCAGTACTTC. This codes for CASSPYRRETQYF.

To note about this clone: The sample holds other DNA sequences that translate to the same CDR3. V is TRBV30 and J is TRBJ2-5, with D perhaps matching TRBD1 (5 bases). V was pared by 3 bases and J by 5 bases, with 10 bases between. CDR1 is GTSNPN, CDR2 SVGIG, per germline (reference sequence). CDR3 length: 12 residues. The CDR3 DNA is TGTGCCTGGAGGGGGCTAGTTGAGACCCAGTACTTC. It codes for CAWRGLVETQYF.

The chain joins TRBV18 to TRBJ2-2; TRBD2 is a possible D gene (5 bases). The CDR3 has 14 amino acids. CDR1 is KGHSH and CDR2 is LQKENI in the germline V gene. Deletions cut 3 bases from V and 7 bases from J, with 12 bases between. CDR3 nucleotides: TGTGCCAGCTCACCGTACCTAGCAGTCGGGGAGCTGTTTTTT. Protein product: CASSPYLAVGELFF.

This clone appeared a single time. In DNA, the CDR3 is TGTGCCAGCAGCTTGGTAGGGGGACCGAACACCGGGGAGCTGTTTTTT. Translated, it gives CASSLVGGPNTGELFF. The chain links TRBV5-4 to TRBJ2-2; perhaps TRBD1 as D (6 bases). The CDR3 length is 16 residues. The germline V gene encodes CDR1 SGHNT and CDR2 YYREEE (reference sequence). The V gene lost 0 bases and the J gene lost 0 bases, with 9 bases spanning the gap.

The CDR3 sequence: CASSLGREVSYEQYF. DNA for the CDR3: TGTGCCAGCAGCTTGGGGCGGGAGGTATCCTACGAGCAGTACTTC. This chain uses TRBV7-2 with TRBJ2-7, with 8 bases that match TRBD2. This CDR3 spans 15 amino acids. The V and J ends lost 3 bases and 1 base, in that order; junction bases with no gene match: 5. Per germline, CDR1 SGHTA and CDR2 FQGNSA.

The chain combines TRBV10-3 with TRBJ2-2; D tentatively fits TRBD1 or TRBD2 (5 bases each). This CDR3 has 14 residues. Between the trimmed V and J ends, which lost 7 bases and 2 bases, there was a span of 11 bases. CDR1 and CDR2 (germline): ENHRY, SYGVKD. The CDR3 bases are TGTGCCATCACCCAAGGGACCAACACCGGGGAGCTGTTTTTT. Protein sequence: CAITQGTNTGELFF.

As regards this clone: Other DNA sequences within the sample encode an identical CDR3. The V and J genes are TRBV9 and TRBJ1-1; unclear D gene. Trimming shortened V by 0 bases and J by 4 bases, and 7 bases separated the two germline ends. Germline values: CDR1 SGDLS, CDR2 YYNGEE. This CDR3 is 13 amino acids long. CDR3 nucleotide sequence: TGTGCCAGCAGCGTAGACTTGGGCACTGAAGCTTTCTTT. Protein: CASSVDLGTEAFF. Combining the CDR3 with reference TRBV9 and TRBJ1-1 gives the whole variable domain DSGVTQTPKHLITATGQRVTLRCSPRSGDLSVYWYQQSLDQGLQFLIQYYNGEERAKGNILERFSAQQFPDLHSELNLSSLELGDSALYFCASSVDLGTEAFFGQGTRLTVV.

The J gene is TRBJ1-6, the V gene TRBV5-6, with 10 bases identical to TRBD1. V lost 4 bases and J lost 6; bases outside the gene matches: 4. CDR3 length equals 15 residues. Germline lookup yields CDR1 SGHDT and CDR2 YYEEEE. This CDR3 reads CASSGDRGRNSPLHF. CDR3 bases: TGTGCCAGCAGCGGGGACAGGGGCCGTAATTCACCCCTCCACTTT.

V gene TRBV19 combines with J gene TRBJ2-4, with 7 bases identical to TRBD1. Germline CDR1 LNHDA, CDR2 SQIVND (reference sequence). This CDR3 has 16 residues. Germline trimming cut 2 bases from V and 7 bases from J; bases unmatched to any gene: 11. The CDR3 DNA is TGTGCCAGTAGTATACAGCCGGGACAGTCGTATAACATTCAGTACTTC. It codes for CASSIQPGQSYNIQYF.

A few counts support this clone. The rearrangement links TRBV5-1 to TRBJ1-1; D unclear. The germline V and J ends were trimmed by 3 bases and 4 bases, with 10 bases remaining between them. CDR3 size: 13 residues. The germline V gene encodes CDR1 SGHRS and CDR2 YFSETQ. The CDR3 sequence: CASSWAGSTEAFF. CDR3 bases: TGCGCCAGCAGCTGGGCAGGCTCCACTGAAGCTTTCTTT.

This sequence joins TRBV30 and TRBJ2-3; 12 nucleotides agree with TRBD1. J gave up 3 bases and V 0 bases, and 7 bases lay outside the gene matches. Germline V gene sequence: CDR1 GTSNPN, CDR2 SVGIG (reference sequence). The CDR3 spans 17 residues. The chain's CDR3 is CAWSVPKGQGATDTQYF. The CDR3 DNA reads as TGTGCCTGGAGTGTGCCGAAGGGACAGGGGGCTACAGATACGCAGTATTTT.